The 18 T cell receptor beta chains below were found in one sample sequenced in a study of T cells in narcolepsy. Measured with immunoSEQ multiplex PCR; TCRdb has only the in-frame clones, and not every one. The sample yields 25,000 to 30,000 clones, around 74% seen once. Sequenced: memory (CD45RA-) CD4+ T cells from blood. Receptor source: a human donor in good health.

This clone has more than one count but fewer than ten. The V call is TRBV6-5, the J call TRBJ2-1, with TRBD1 matching 8 bases. V lost 2 bases to trimming and J lost 6 bases; unmatched junction nucleotides: 0. Germline V gives CDR1 MNHEY, CDR2 SVGAGI. CDR3 length: 13 amino acids. CDR3: CASSYDRGNEQFF. As DNA, the CDR3 is TGTGCCAGCAGTTACGACAGGGGCAATGAGCAGTTCTTC.

This clone has only a few counts. The chain employs TRBV7-1 and TRBJ2-6; TRBD1 aligns across 8 bases. TRBV7-1 is reported as an ORF; its role is uncertain. The CDR3 consists of 16 residues. V lost 5 bases to trimming and J lost 1 base; unmatched junction nucleotides: 4. CDR3 bases: TGTGCCAGCAGCAGACAGGGGTCGTCTGGGGCCAACGTCCTGACTTTC. It specifies CASSRQGSSGANVLTF.

CDR3 nucleotides: TGTGCCAGCAGCCTACTGCAGTACACTGAAGCTTTCTTT. Translated, it gives CASSLLQYTEAFF. V gene TRBV14 combines with J gene TRBJ1-1; D is undetermined. Germline V gene lookup returns CDR1 SGHDN and CDR2 FVKESK. This CDR3 is 13 amino acids long. Trimming removed 4 bases at V and 3 bases at J, with 9 bases between.

The V gene is TRBV28, the J gene TRBJ1-2; TRBD1 is a possible D gene (5 bases). The V end was cut by 7 bases, the J end by 8 bases, with 11 bases between. Germline assignment: CDR1 MDHEN and CDR2 SYDVKM. The CDR3 contains 11 residues. The DNA of the CDR3 is TGTGCCAGCATTCAGGAGGGGGGCTACACCTTC. This encodes CASIQEGGYTF.

The chain uses TRBV2 and TRBJ1-2, with D unresolved. The germline V and J ends were trimmed by 1 base and 7 bases, with 16 bases remaining between them. Germline V lookup: CDR1 SNHLY, CDR2 FYNNEI. The length of the CDR3 is 15 residues. The DNA of the CDR3 is TGTGCCAGCAGTGAAGGTTGGGGATCCGTTGCTGGCTACACCTTC. Amino acid sequence: CASSEGWGSVAGYTF.

The chain couples TRBV6-1 to TRBJ1-1; weak D call: TRBD1 (5 bases). Germline loops: CDR1 MNHNS, CDR2 SASEGT. Trimming took off 4 bases at V and 3 bases at J, with 18 bases between the two ends. The CDR3 has 16 residues. Here the CDR3 DNA reads TGTGCCAGCAGTGCCAAACGGGGAGGGGTGGACACTGAAGCTTTCTTT. Amino acids: CASSAKRGGVDTEAFF.

The chain is built from TRBV6-1 and TRBJ2-6; D possibly corresponds to TRBD1 (6 bases). This CDR3 has 15 amino acids. The germline CDR1 and CDR2 sequences are MNHNS and SASEGT. V was pared by 9 bases and J by 4 bases, with 16 bases between. The CDR3 loop is CASLQGLSGANVLTF. CDR3 coding DNA: TGTGCCAGTTTACAGGGATTGTCCGGGGCCAACGTCCTGACTTTC.

The chain is built from TRBV18 and TRBJ1-2; 9 bases align to TRBD1. The length of the CDR3 is 14 residues. Germline trimming cut 2 bases from V and 4 bases from J; bases unmatched to any gene: 2. Germline V lookup: CDR1 KGHSH, CDR2 LQKENI. DNA of the CDR3: TGTGCCAGCTCACCAGACAGGGGGGTCTATGGCTACACCTTC. Translating it yields CASSPDRGVYGYTF. Filled out from reference TRBV18 and TRBJ1-2, the complete variable domain reads NAGVMQNPRHLVRRRGQEARLRCSPMKGHSHVYWYRQLPEEGLKFMVYLQKENIIDESGMPKERFSAEFPKEGPSILRIQQVVRGDSAAYFCASSPDRGVYGYTFGSGTRLTVV.

This clone was detected only a few times. The chain is built from TRBV7-9 and TRBJ1-1; TRBD1 matches 7 bases. Trimming cost V 1 base and J 7 bases; bases outside gene matches: 6. CDR1 and CDR2 from the germline V gene are SEHNR and FQNEAQ (reference sequence). This CDR3 contains 14 residues. CDR3 residues: CASSLVLRQGEAFF. CDR3 sequence (DNA): TGTGCCAGCAGCTTAGTGTTGAGACAGGGTGAAGCTTTCTTT.

This chain uses TRBV7-2 with TRBJ2-7; no firm D call. V was cut by 5 bases and J by 10 bases, with 18 bases left in between. CDR1 and CDR2 from the germline V gene are SGHTA and FQGNSA. This CDR3 spans 13 amino acids. The CDR3 sequence is CASSQGPTSYQYF. The CDR3 region has the DNA TGTGCCAGCAGCCAAGGCCCTACTTCCTACCAGTACTTC.

This chain connects TRBV21-1 to TRBJ2-1; no DNA check was done on the table's D call, TRBD2. TRBV21-1 is assigned pseudogene status. The CDR3 is made up of 16 amino acids. The CDR3 nucleotides are TGTGCCAGCAGCAAACGGCTAGCGGGGGGGCGGAATGAGCAGTTCTTC. Residues: CASSKRLAGGRNEQFF.

J is TRBJ2-3 and V is TRBV2, with 10 positions matching TRBD1. This CDR3 is built from 17 residues. Looked up from germline, CDR1 is SNHLY and CDR2 is FYNNEI. The trim removed 3 bases at V and 1 base at J, leaving 7 bases unmatched. CDR3 amino acids: CASSDPPGTGGTDTQYF. The CDR3, as DNA: TGTGCCAGCAGTGACCCCCCCGGGACAGGGGGCACAGATACGCAGTATTTT.

This clone has more than one count but fewer than ten. The chain combines TRBV7-9 with TRBJ2-1, with a tentative D call TRBD1 (7 bases). The CDR3 consists of 13 residues. Germline V gene lookup returns CDR1 SEHNR and CDR2 FQNEAQ (reference sequence). The ends were cut back, 3 bases at V and 9 bases at J, with 12 bases in the middle. The CDR3 region is CASSFRQGGEQFF. In DNA, the CDR3 is TGTGCCAGCAGCTTCAGACAGGGAGGTGAGCAGTTCTTC. The entire variable domain, with the rest obtained from reference TRBV7-9 and TRBJ2-1, is as follows: DTGVSQNPRHKITKRGQNVTFRCDPISEHNRLYWYRQTLGQGPEFLTYFQNEAQLEKSRLLSDRFSAERPKGSFSTLEIQRTEQGDSAMYLCASSFRQGGEQFFGPGTRLTVL.

The gene calls are TRBV29-1 and TRBJ2-3, with 8 bases that match TRBD1. V trimming: 5 bases; J trimming: 1 base; junction bases outside the gene matches: 5. The CDR3 is 14 residues long. The germline V gene encodes CDR1 SQVTM and CDR2 ANQGSEA. This chain's CDR3 is CSVSGGAGTDTQYF. The CDR3 DNA reads TGCAGCGTTTCAGGGGGCGCCGGCACAGATACGCAGTATTTT.

About this clone itself: Germline is not matched at one junction end, which may reflect a read error. This chain connects TRBV5-1 to TRBJ2-3, with D perhaps being TRBD1 or TRBD2 (6 bases each). Germline-derived CDR1 and CDR2 are SGHRS and YFSETQ. This CDR3 has 15 residues. The DNA of the CDR3 is TGCGCCAGCAGCCAGGGGTACGGGGGCACAGATATGCAGTATTTT. Encoded protein: CASSQGYGGTDMQYF. The full variable domain, rest sourced from reference TRBV5-1 and TRBJ2-3, is KAGVTQTPRYLIKTRGQQVTLSCSPISGHRSVSWYQQTPGQGLQFLFEYFSETQRNKGNFPGRFSGRQFSNSRSEMNVSTLELGDSALYLCASSQGYGGTDMQYFGPGTRLTVL.

CDR3 nucleotide sequence: TGTGCCAGCAGTTACTCGGCGGGACAGGGGGCGTATGGCTACACCTTC. As protein: CASSYSAGQGAYGYTF. V gene TRBV6-5 combines with J gene TRBJ1-2; 12 bases align to TRBD1. The CDR3 is 16 amino acids. Germline CDR1 is MNHEY and CDR2 is SVGAGI. J lost 5 bases, V lost 0 bases, and 4 bases had no gene match.

The chain links TRBV5-1 to TRBJ2-7, with 7 positions matching TRBD2. CDR3 length: 14 amino acids. J was trimmed by 5 bases and V by 2 bases; bases with no gene match: 7. Germline CDR1 reads SGHRS; CDR2 reads YFSETQ. The CDR3 region is CASSFSGSRDEQYF. As DNA, the CDR3 is TGCGCCAGCAGCTTTAGCGGGTCTAGAGACGAGCAGTACTTC.

This clone was seen only once. The conserved final phenylalanine or tryptophan is absent from the CDR3, which likely points to a read error. No DNA is shown, since the ends of the CDR3 on it are uncertain; the CDR3 is the one TCRdb lists. The rearrangement joins TRBV11-2 to TRBJ1-1; TRBD1 reflects the table's D call only, with no check against the DNA. From its first to its last residue, the CDR3 has 12 amino acids. Germline CDR1 reads SGHAT; CDR2 reads FQNNGV. CDR3: CASSLGASLLIS.